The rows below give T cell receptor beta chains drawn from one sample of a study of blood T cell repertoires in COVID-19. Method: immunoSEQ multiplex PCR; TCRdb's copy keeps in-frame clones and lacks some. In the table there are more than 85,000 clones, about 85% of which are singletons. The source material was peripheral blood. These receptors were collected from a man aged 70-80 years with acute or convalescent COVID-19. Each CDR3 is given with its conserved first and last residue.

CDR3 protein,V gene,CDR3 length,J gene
CASSQFSQETQYF,TRBV4-1,13,TRBJ2-5
CASSRPGQGIHEQYF,TRBV4-1,15,TRBJ2-7
CATSDSTGYYGYTF,TRBV24-1,14,TRBJ1-2
CASSQKGRGYTNEKLFF,TRBV3-1/TRBV3-2,17,TRBJ1-4
CASSEGESYGYTF,TRBV6-1,13,TRBJ1-2
CASSQRGQRIPSSYNSPLHF,TRBV19,20,TRBJ1-6
CSVAGGLDQPQHF,TRBV29-1,13,TRBJ1-5
CASAKPGQGSYNSPLHF,TRBV10-2,17,TRBJ1-6
CASSPSGTDTQYF,TRBV18,13,TRBJ2-3
CASSINGGGETQYF,TRBV19,14,TRBJ2-5
CASSLGVNTGELFF,TRBV4-2,14,TRBJ2-2
CASSQTLRTGRGELFF,TRBV18,16,TRBJ2-2
CASSFDSYTF,TRBV7-9,10,TRBJ1-2
CASSEAGTAPKLFF,TRBV2,14,TRBJ1-4
CASSVDRKLGYTF,TRBV2,13,TRBJ1-2
CASSKASGGVETQYF,TRBV19,15,TRBJ2-5
CASSYGDRGEQFF,TRBV3-1/TRBV3-2,13,TRBJ2-1
CASRSGTGPAEQYF,TRBV19,14,TRBJ2-7
CASSLAGGVPQETQYF,TRBV7-7,16,TRBJ2-5
CASGPRRLEGGTGELFF,TRBV12-5,17,TRBJ2-2
CASGSTGQSSGANVLTF,TRBV12-5,17,TRBJ2-6
CALRPGQSLGVNSPLHF,TRBV30,17,TRBJ1-6
CASSLGQGKNEKLFF,TRBV14,15,TRBJ1-4
CASSTQGAKNIQYF,TRBV19,14,TRBJ2-4
CASSQDFRDSPLHF,TRBV23-1,14,TRBJ1-6
CASSPQTHSEAFF,TRBV28,13,TRBJ1-1
CASSYTGTPGNTIYF,TRBV6-5,15,TRBJ1-3
CASSRRQAEGNTIYF,TRBV3-1/TRBV3-2,15,TRBJ1-3
CASSAGQTNTEAFF,TRBV7-9,14,TRBJ1-1